These 27 T cell receptor beta chains were sequenced from one sample in a study of cytomegalovirus exposure and HLA in healthy donors. Profiled with immunoSEQ multiplex PCR; TCRdb holds only in-frame clones, not every one. The sample yields about 78,000 clones, 90% to 96% seen once. Material for sequencing was PBMCs. Receptor source: a man aged 18 to 30 in good health and CMV-seropositive.

The chain carries TRBV11-3 and TRBJ2-1; 8 nucleotides align to TRBD2. Per germline, CDR1 SGHNT and CDR2 YENEEA. The V and J ends lost 5 bases and 7 bases, in that order; junction bases with no gene match: 10. This CDR3 is built from 15 residues. Here the CDR3 DNA reads TGTGCCAGCAGCCCCCGCACTAGCGGTACGAATGAGCAGTTCTTC. It encodes CASSPRTSGTNEQFF.

The chain joins TRBV27 to TRBJ2-7, with 7 nucleotides matching TRBD1. The V gene's germline CDR1 is MNHEY and CDR2 SMNVEV (reference sequence). J lost 4 bases, V lost 2 bases, and 11 bases had no gene match. This CDR3 spans 16 amino acids. The CDR3 is CASSLIGTAFRYEQYF. As DNA, the CDR3 is TGTGCCAGCAGTTTAATCGGGACAGCTTTTCGGTACGAGCAGTACTTC.

The chain uses TRBV10-3 and TRBJ2-1; 7 positions agree with TRBD2. Germline V CDR1 and CDR2: ENHRY, SYGVKD. This CDR3 is 14 amino acids long. The V segment lost 7 bases and the J segment 5 bases; nucleotides outside the gene matches: 8. The CDR3 sequence: CAINPSGVDNEQFF. Here the CDR3 DNA reads TGTGCCATCAACCCCAGCGGGGTTGACAATGAGCAGTTCTTC.

This chain uses TRBV6-1 with TRBJ2-6, with a tentative D call TRBD1 (6 bases). The CDR3 is 17 amino acids. Germline V gene data show CDR1 as MNHNS and CDR2 as SASEGT. Trimming cost V 0 bases and J 4 bases, with 13 bases left between them. The CDR3 DNA reads TGTGCCAGCAGTGAAGCGAACAGGGTCCCGGGGGCCAACGTCCTGACTTTC. Its translation is CASSEANRVPGANVLTF.

The chain uses TRBV10-3 and TRBJ2-5; D perhaps matches TRBD1 (5 bases). CDR3 length: 15 residues. CDR1 is ENHRY, CDR2 SYGVKD, per germline. V was trimmed by 4 bases and J by 1 base, leaving 13 bases between them. The CDR3 here is CAISGGSKSQETQYF. The CDR3 DNA reads as TGTGCCATCAGTGGGGGCTCCAAGTCCCAAGAGACCCAGTACTTC.

V and J are TRBV5-1 and TRBJ2-1; 7 bases align to TRBD1. CDR1 and CDR2 (germline): SGHRS, YFSETQ. V dropped 0 bases and J dropped 6; count of bases not matched to a gene: 15. The CDR3 loop spans 18 amino acids. The CDR3 spells CASSLGLQDRSRSNEQFF. CDR3 DNA sequence: TGCGCCAGCAGCTTGGGTCTGCAGGACAGGTCCAGATCCAATGAGCAGTTCTTC. The full variable domain, in which reference TRBV5-1 and TRBJ2-1 provide the parts outside the CDR3, is KAGVTQTPRYLIKTRGQQVTLSCSPISGHRSVSWYQQTPGQGLQFLFEYFSETQRNKGNFPGRFSGRQFSNSRSEMNVSTLELGDSALYLCASSLGLQDRSRSNEQFFGPGTRLTVL.

Comments on this clone: One end of the junction fails to match germline, which may point to a read error. The CDR3 spells CASSLEIAGDYNEQFF. The CDR3 DNA is TGTGCTAGCAGCTTAGAAATAGCGGGAGACTACAATGAGCAGTTCTTC. The chain is built from TRBV7-7 and TRBJ2-1, with 9 positions matching TRBD2. This CDR3 region has 16 residues. In germline, CDR1 is SSHAT, CDR2 FNYEAQ (reference sequence).

This chain links TRBV11-2 with TRBJ2-1; no clear D gene. V dropped 1 base and J dropped 0 bases, with 7 bases sitting between them. The CDR3 consists of 15 residues. The germline V gene encodes CDR1 SGHAT and CDR2 FQNNGV. In nucleotides, the CDR3 is TGTGCCAGCAGCTTAGGGCTGGCCTCCTACAATGAGCAGTTCTTC. It translates to CASSLGLASYNEQFF.

The chain is built from TRBV27 and TRBJ2-3; D might be TRBD1 (5 bases). The CDR3 is 17 residues long. From germline, CDR1 is MNHEY and CDR2 SMNVEV (reference sequence). Trimming removed 1 base at V and 0 bases at J, with 14 bases between. In nucleotides, the CDR3 is TGTGCCAGCAGTTTATATCCTCTCAGGGATAGCACAGATACGCAGTATTTT. This gives the protein CASSLYPLRDSTDTQYF.

The chain uses TRBV10-3 and TRBJ2-1; 13 bases match TRBD2. After removal of 6 bases from V and 1 base from J, the junction contained 3 bases not matched to a gene. The CDR3 covers 16 residues. Germline CDR1 is ENHRY and CDR2 is SYGVKD. The CDR3 loop reads CAIRTSGRPSYNEQFF. Written as DNA, the CDR3 is TGTGCCATCAGGACTAGCGGGAGGCCTTCCTACAATGAGCAGTTCTTC.

The genes are TRBV19 and TRBJ2-7; 11 positions match TRBD1. The germline V gene encodes CDR1 LNHDA and CDR2 SQIVND (reference sequence). This CDR3 contains 18 residues. The V and J ends lost 11 bases and 2 bases, in that order; junction bases with no gene match: 20. CDR3 DNA sequence: TGTGCCTTACCAGTTCGGACAGGGGGCAACCCCCGGCCCTACGAGCAGTACTTC. Its protein is CALPVRTGGNPRPYEQYF.

This chain connects TRBV25-1 to TRBJ2-1; weak D call: TRBD1 (5 bases). CDR3 size: 17 residues. Per germline, CDR1 MGHDK and CDR2 SYGVNS. Between the trimmed V and J ends, which lost 1 base and 4 bases, there was a span of 17 bases. CDR3 protein: CASSESPQVRVYNEQFF. As DNA, the CDR3 is TGTGCCAGCAGTGAATCCCCACAGGTTCGGGTATACAATGAGCAGTTCTTC.

This clone was seen a single time. The CDR3 nucleotides are TGCGCCAGCAGTGCTTTACTAGCGGTGAGCTCCTACGAGCAGTACTTC. As protein: CASSALLAVSSYEQYF. The gene calls are TRBV10-2 and TRBJ2-7, with 8 bases aligning to TRBD2. Trimming removed 4 bases from V and 0 bases from J; junction bases left unmatched: 8. Germline CDR1 and CDR2: WSHSY and SAAADI. The CDR3 spans 16 residues.

This chain joins TRBV30 and TRBJ2-2; D remains ambiguous. The CDR3 has 16 amino acids. V was trimmed by 0 bases and J by 1 base, leaving 12 bases between them. Germline values: CDR1 GTSNPN, CDR2 SVGIG (reference sequence). DNA of the CDR3: TGTGCCTGGAGTGTAAAAGTGCGACAGAACACCGGGGAGCTGTTTTTT. Its translation is CAWSVKVRQNTGELFF.

The table lists this clone with a few counts. The CDR3 sequence: CASSPGGASGVYYNEQFF. CDR3 nucleotides: TGTGCCAGCAGCCCGGGAGGCGCTAGCGGGGTTTATTACAATGAGCAGTTCTTC. The chain is built from TRBV5-4 and TRBJ2-1; TRBD2 matches at 9 bases. The germline V gene encodes CDR1 SGHNT and CDR2 YYREEE (reference sequence). The CDR3 extends over 18 amino acids. The ends lost 4 bases at V and 4 bases at J; junction bases unmatched: 15.

This rearrangement joins TRBV11-2 to TRBJ2-1, with 16 nucleotides matching TRBD2. The CDR3 runs 17 residues. In germline, CDR1 is SGHAT, CDR2 FQNNGV. The V gene end was trimmed by 5 bases and the J gene end by 7 bases; junction bases not matched to a gene: 8. CDR3 residues: CASSSGTSGRAGNEQFF. In DNA form, the CDR3 reads TGTGCCAGCAGCAGCGGGACTAGCGGGAGGGCCGGGAATGAGCAGTTCTTC.

The chain carries TRBV4-1 and TRBJ1-2; possible D gene TRBD1, 6 bases. Germline V gene sequence: CDR1 MGHRA, CDR2 YSYEKL. This CDR3 contains 16 residues. Trimming stripped 3 bases from V and 7 bases from J, with 21 bases between. In DNA, the CDR3 is TGCGCCAGCAGCCACCCTCCCGGCAGGGGAGGGGCTGGCTACACCTTC. It codes for CASSHPPGRGGAGYTF.

The chain links TRBV28 to TRBJ2-1, with D perhaps matching TRBD2 (5 bases). V lost 3 bases to trimming and J lost 9 bases, with 9 bases between them. Germline CDR1 reads MDHEN; CDR2 reads SYDVKM. CDR3 size: 12 residues. CDR3 sequence (DNA): TGTGCCAGCAGTTTCGGGGTCGGTGAGCAGTTCTTC. Translation gives CASSFGVGEQFF.

The V and J genes are TRBV6-5 and TRBJ2-1; 9 nucleotides match TRBD2. The CDR3 is 15 amino acids. The junction had 5 bases not matched to a gene; V was cut back by 2 bases and J by 6 bases. In germline, CDR1 is MNHEY, CDR2 SVGAGI. CDR3: CASSYGGTSINEQFF. CDR3 bases: TGTGCCAGCAGTTACGGGGGGACTAGCATCAATGAGCAGTTCTTC.

This rearrangement joins TRBV5-6 to TRBJ1-2; tentative D call: TRBD1 (5 bases). The germline V gene encodes CDR1 SGHDT and CDR2 YYEEEE. This CDR3 region has 15 residues. The V end was cut by 4 bases, the J end by 3 bases, with 16 bases between. The CDR3 reads CASSRSGAEYYGYTF. In nucleotides, the CDR3 is TGTGCCAGCAGCCGCAGCGGGGCGGAATACTATGGCTACACCTTC.

This clone was recorded once. The chain combines TRBV29-1 with TRBJ2-3; 7 bases align to TRBD1. Germline loops: CDR1 SQVTM, CDR2 ANQGSEA. This CDR3 is 13 amino acids long. The ends lost 7 bases at V and 6 bases at J; junction bases unmatched: 10. CDR3 sequence: CSATGTVGDTQYF. CDR3 DNA sequence: TGCAGCGCCACCGGGACAGTTGGTGATACGCAGTATTTT.

The genes are TRBV10-1 and TRBJ1-1, with unresolved D. CDR1 is WNHNN and CDR2 is SYGVQD in the germline V gene (reference sequence). V shed 0 bases and J shed 2 bases, with 10 bases lying between them. There are 15 residues in the CDR3. The CDR3 sequence: CASSESVGRNTEAFF. The CDR3 region has the DNA TGCGCCAGCAGTGAGTCGGTTGGGAGAAACACTGAAGCTTTCTTT.

Regarding this clone: An end of the junction does not agree with germline; a read error may underlie this. The chain links TRBV28 to TRBJ1-1, with 8 bases matching TRBD1. The CDR3 has 15 amino acids. The germline gives CDR1 MDHEN, CDR2 SYDVKM. The CDR3 loop reads CAILRGDRLNTKAFF. CDR3 sequence (DNA): TGTGCCATCCTCCGGGGGGACAGGCTGAACACTAAAGCTTTCTTT. The full variable domain, in which reference TRBV28 and TRBJ1-1 provide the parts outside the CDR3, is DVKVTQSSRYLVKRTGEKVFLECVQDMDHENMFWYRQDPGLGLRLIYFSYDVKMKEKGDIPEGYSVSREKKERFSLILESASTNQTSMYLCAILRGDRLNTKAFFGQGTRLTVV.

V is TRBV5-5 and J is TRBJ2-7, with TRBD1 matching 7 bases. There are 13 residues in the CDR3. Germline-derived CDR1 and CDR2 are SGHKS and YYEKEE (reference sequence). With V trimmed by 7 bases and J by 5 bases, 9 bases remained unmatched. The CDR3, as DNA: TGTGCCAGCGGCCGACAGGGTGTCCACGAGCAGTACTTC. It translates to CASGRQGVHEQYF. The full variable domain, completed using reference TRBV5-5 and TRBJ2-7, is DAGVTQSPTHLIKTRGQQVTLRCSPISGHKSVSWYQQVLGQGPQFIFQYYEKEERGRGNFPDRFSARQFPNYSSELNVNALLLGDSALYLCASGRQGVHEQYFGPGTRLTVT.

The J gene is TRBJ2-3, the V gene TRBV6-1; 9 bases map to TRBD2. This CDR3 has 15 amino acids. The junction had 8 bases not matched to a gene; V was cut back by 4 bases and J by 6 bases. The germline gives CDR1 MNHNS, CDR2 SASEGT. The chain's CDR3 is CASSALAGTFDTQYF. The CDR3 nucleotides are TGTGCCAGCAGTGCTCTAGCGGGAACTTTTGATACGCAGTATTTT.

The chain links TRBV5-1 to TRBJ2-5; D remains ambiguous. The V end lost 0 bases, the J end lost 5 bases, and 11 bases lay between the germline ends. The CDR3 loop spans 14 amino acids. The germline V gene encodes CDR1 SGHRS and CDR2 YFSETQ. CDR3 coding DNA: TGCGCCAGCAGCTTGGAGCAAATTTGGGAGACCCAGTACTTC. Encoded protein: CASSLEQIWETQYF.

V usage is TRBV7-9 and J usage is TRBJ2-3; 7 bases are a match to TRBD2. J lost 2 bases, V lost 5 bases, and 7 bases had no gene match. CDR1 is SEHNR and CDR2 is FQNEAQ in the germline V gene (reference sequence). The CDR3 totals 15 residues. The CDR3 bases are TGTGCCAGCAGCGAAACACGGGACTACACAGATACGCAGTATTTT. This translates into CASSETRDYTDTQYF.